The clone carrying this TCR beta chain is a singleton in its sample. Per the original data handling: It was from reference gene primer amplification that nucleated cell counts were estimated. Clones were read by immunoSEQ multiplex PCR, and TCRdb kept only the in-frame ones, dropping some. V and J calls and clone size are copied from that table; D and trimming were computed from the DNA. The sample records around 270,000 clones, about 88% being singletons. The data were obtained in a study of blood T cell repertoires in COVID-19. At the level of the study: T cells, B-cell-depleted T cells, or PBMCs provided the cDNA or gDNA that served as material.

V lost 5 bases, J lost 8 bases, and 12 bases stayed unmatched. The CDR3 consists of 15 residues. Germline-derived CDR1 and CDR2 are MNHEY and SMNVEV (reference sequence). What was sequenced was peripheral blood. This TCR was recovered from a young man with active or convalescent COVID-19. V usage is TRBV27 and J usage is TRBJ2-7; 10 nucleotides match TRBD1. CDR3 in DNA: TGTGCCAGCAGTCCCGCCGGGACAGGGGCCGTTAAGCAGTACTTC. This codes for CASSPAGTGAVKQYF.